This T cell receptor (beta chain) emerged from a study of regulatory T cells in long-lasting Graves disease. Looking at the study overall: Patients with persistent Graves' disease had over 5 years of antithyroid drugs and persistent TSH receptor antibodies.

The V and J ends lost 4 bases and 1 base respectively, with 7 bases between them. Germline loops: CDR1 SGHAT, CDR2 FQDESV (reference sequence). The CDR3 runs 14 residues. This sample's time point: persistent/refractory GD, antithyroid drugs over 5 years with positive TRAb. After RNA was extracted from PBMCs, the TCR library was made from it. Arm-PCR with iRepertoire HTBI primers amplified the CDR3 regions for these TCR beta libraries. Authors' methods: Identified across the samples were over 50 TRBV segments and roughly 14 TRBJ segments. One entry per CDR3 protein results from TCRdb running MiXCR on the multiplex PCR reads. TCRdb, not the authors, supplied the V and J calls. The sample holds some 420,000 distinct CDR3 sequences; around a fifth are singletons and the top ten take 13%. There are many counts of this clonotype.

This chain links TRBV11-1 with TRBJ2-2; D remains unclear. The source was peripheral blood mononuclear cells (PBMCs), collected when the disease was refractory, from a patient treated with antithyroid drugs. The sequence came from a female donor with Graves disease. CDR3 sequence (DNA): TGTGCCAGCAGCTCACGCCAGAACACCGGGGAGCTGTTTTTT. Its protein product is CASSSRQNTGELFF.